This entry features one T cell receptor (beta chain) sequence. Its antigen is still unknown. The primer mix had 60 Vbeta and 13 Jbeta primers. The table came from immunoSEQ multiplex PCR; TCRdb's copy has only in-frame clones and leaves some out. The sample yields under 200,000 clones, over 70% seen once. CDR1 is KGHSH, CDR2 LQKENI, per germline. V lost 5 bases and J lost 9, with 16 bases in between. This CDR3 is 13 amino acids long. The data derive from a study of cytomegalovirus exposure and HLA in healthy donors. Findings and caveats of the study: An observed cluster of highly shared sequence variants was recorded as a likely sequencing artifact.

Sequenced input: PBMCs. The genes are TRBV18 and TRBJ1-1; D possibly corresponds to TRBD1 (6 bases). The receptor comes from a female donor in good health and CMV-seronegative. The CDR3 loop reads CASSSGTGIKAFF. The CDR3 coding sequence is TGTGCCAGCTCATCTGGAACAGGGATCAAAGCTTTCTTT.